What follows are 23 T cell receptor beta chains derived from one specimen sequenced in a study of CD8 T cells in ankylosing spondylitis. TCRdb fed the 5' RACE reads into MiXCR, producing one record per CDR3 protein. The sample carries just over 350,000 distinct CDR3 sequences, about 20% recorded once. Sequencing used blood, either unsorted or a sorted T cell fraction (not recorded which). The receptors were gathered from a male donor with ankylosing spondylitis or in good health (not recorded which).

The chain joins TRBV7-8 to TRBJ2-7; D gene ambiguous. There are 15 residues in the CDR3. The germline gives CDR1 SGHVS, CDR2 FQNEAQ. The V and J ends lost 6 bases and 3 bases respectively, with 18 bases between them. The CDR3 region has the DNA TGTGCCAGCAGACCCGGATCGGCCCCACTCTACGAGCAGTACTTC. Protein product: CASRPGSAPLYEQYF. The full variable domain, its missing parts supplied by reference TRBV7-8 and TRBJ2-7, is GAGVSQSPRYKVAKRGQDVALRCDPISGHVSLFWYQQALGQGPEFLTYFQNEAQLDKSGLPSDRFFAERPEGSVSTLKIQRTQQEDSAVYLCASRPGSAPLYEQYFGPGTRLTVT.

J is TRBJ1-1 and V is TRBV11-2; D not resolved. This CDR3 is 16 amino acids long. The V gene lost 1 base and the J gene lost 6 bases, with 18 bases spanning the gap. The V gene's germline CDR1 is SGHAT and CDR2 FQNNGV. This CDR3 is CASSLGTLGGFPEAFF. The CDR3 nucleotides are TGTGCCAGCAGCTTAGGGACGCTAGGTGGGTTCCCTGAAGCTTTCTTT. Full variable domain (missing parts from reference TRBV11-2 and TRBJ1-1): EAGVAQSPRYKIIEKRQSVAFWCNPISGHATLYWYQQILGQGPKLLIQFQNNGVVDDSQLPKDRFSAERLKGVDSTLKIQPAKLEDSAVYLCASSLGTLGGFPEAFFGQGTRLTVV.

In its sample, this clonotype was seen a few times. The chain carries TRBV10-2 and TRBJ2-7, with 11 bases lining up with TRBD2. The CDR3 is 15 amino acids. Trimming cost V 3 bases and J 7 bases; bases outside gene matches: 8. Germline CDR1 is WSHSY and CDR2 is SAAADI. The CDR3 DNA is TGCGCCAGCAGTGACCTTAGCGGGGGGGCCCGGGAGCAGTACTTC. Translated, it gives CASSDLSGGAREQYF.

This clonotype has only a few counts. The CDR3 is CSVPRDNYNEQFF. The CDR3 coding sequence is TGCAGCGTTCCCCGGGACAACTACAATGAGCAGTTCTTC. The rearrangement links TRBV29-1 to TRBJ2-1; tentatively, D is TRBD1 (6 bases). The germline V and J ends were trimmed by 5 bases and 3 bases, with 11 bases remaining between them. In germline, CDR1 is SQVTM, CDR2 ANQGSEA. The CDR3 contains 13 residues.

The V call is TRBV4-2, the J call TRBJ2-1; TRBD2 matches 12 bases. The CDR3 runs to 18 residues. After removal of 3 bases from V and 6 bases from J, the junction contained 12 bases not matched to a gene. Germline V lookup: CDR1 LGHNA, CDR2 YNFKEQ. The CDR3 sequence: CASSQETSGGVEGNEQFF. The DNA for the CDR3 is TGTGCCAGCAGCCAGGAGACTAGCGGGGGTGTGGAGGGCAATGAGCAGTTCTTC.

The chain carries TRBV29-1 and TRBJ2-1; 11 bases fit TRBD2. From germline, CDR1 is SQVTM and CDR2 ANQGSEA. The CDR3 extends over 14 amino acids. J was trimmed by 6 bases and V by 6 bases; bases with no gene match: 7. In DNA form, the CDR3 reads TGCAGCGTCCATAGCGGGGGGGCCTTCAATGAGCAGTTCTTC. As protein: CSVHSGGAFNEQFF.

Only a few counts were recorded for this clonotype. The J gene is TRBJ2-5, the V gene TRBV5-1; possibly TRBD1 for D (6 bases). With 6 bases removed from V and 2 bases from J, the gap between germline ends came to 11 bases. Germline lookup yields CDR1 SGHRS and CDR2 YFSETQ. The CDR3 consists of 13 residues. The CDR3 nucleotides read TGCGCCAGCAAGGGGGAATTACAAGAGACCCAGTACTTC. The encoded protein is CASKGELQETQYF.

This clonotype was seen only a few times. The J gene is TRBJ2-3, the V gene TRBV20-1; 14 bases are shared with TRBD2. The CDR3 extends over 15 amino acids. The V gene end was trimmed by 2 bases and the J gene end by 4 bases; junction bases not matched to a gene: 2. Germline CDR1 is DFQATT and CDR2 is SNEGSKA (reference sequence). Here the CDR3 reads CSARPTSGGADTQYF. The CDR3, as DNA: TGCAGTGCTAGACCGACTAGCGGGGGGGCAGATACGCAGTATTTT.

This sequence joins TRBV5-5 and TRBJ2-5; D is possibly TRBD1 (6 bases). The CDR3 loop spans 15 amino acids. Trimming removed 4 bases at V and 2 bases at J, with 15 bases between. Germline loops: CDR1 SGHKS, CDR2 YYEKEE (reference sequence). CDR3 region: CASSARGYEQETQYF. The CDR3 DNA reads as TGTGCCAGCAGCGCCAGGGGATATGAACAAGAGACCCAGTACTTC.

This rearrangement joins TRBV6-2 or TRBV6-3 to TRBJ2-1, with 11 bases that match TRBD2. The germline V gene encodes CDR1 MNHEY and CDR2 SVGEGT. CDR3 length equals 15 residues. The V segment lost 7 bases and the J segment 8 bases; nucleotides outside the gene matches: 10. CDR3 DNA sequence: TGTGCCAGCAATAGGAGACTAGCGGGGAGGGATGAGCAGTTCTTC. Protein: CASNRRLAGRDEQFF.

The chain joins TRBV4-1 to TRBJ1-4; D unresolved. Germline V gives CDR1 MGHRA, CDR2 YSYEKL. The CDR3 has 13 residues. Trimming took off 4 bases at V and 10 bases at J, with 13 bases between the two ends. The CDR3 DNA reads TGCGCCAGCAGCCGCTCAAGCCGGGGAAAACTGTTTTTT. This encodes CASSRSSRGKLFF.

The chain joins TRBV13 to TRBJ1-1; D is ambiguous. Germline loops: CDR1 PRHDT, CDR2 FYEKMQ (reference sequence). The V end was cut by 6 bases, the J end by 8 bases, with 16 bases between. The CDR3 has 13 residues. The CDR3, as DNA: TGTGCCAGCAGACCACTCAATCCCCCAGAAGCTTTCTTT. This encodes CASRPLNPPEAFF. Full variable domain (rest looked up from reference TRBV13 and TRBJ1-1): AAGVIQSPRHLIKEKRETATLKCYPIPRHDTVYWYQQGPGQDPQFLISFYEKMQSDKGSIPDRFSAQQFSDYHSELNMSSLELGDSALYFCASRPLNPPEAFFGQGTRLTVV.

V gene TRBV1 combines with J gene TRBJ2-1; the table's D call of TRBD1 was not tested on the DNA. TRBV1 is a listed pseudogene. The CDR3 is 16 residues long. DNA of the CDR3: TGCACCAGCCCCCAAGGGGGGCTAGCTTCTTACAATGAGCAGTTCTTC. Amino acid sequence: CTSPQGGLASYNEQFF.

This clonotype was detected only a few times. The chain employs TRBV7-9 and TRBJ2-1, with 8 positions matching TRBD2. This CDR3 is built from 17 residues. J was trimmed by 1 base and V by 0 bases; bases with no gene match: 5. Germline V gene data show CDR1 as SEHNR and CDR2 as FQNEAQ (reference sequence). As DNA, the CDR3 is TGTGCCAGCAGCTTAGCGATAGTAGCGGGGTCCTACAATGAGCAGTTCTTC. It specifies CASSLAIVAGSYNEQFF.

This clonotype was seen at least ten times. The chain employs TRBV5-1 and TRBJ2-3; TRBD1 aligns across 8 bases. CDR1 is SGHRS and CDR2 is YFSETQ in the germline V gene. The CDR3 covers 14 residues. With 4 bases clipped from V and 1 base from J, the junction kept 2 bases outside the gene matches. CDR3 sequence (DNA): TGCGCCAGCAGCACGACAGGGGGCACAGATACGCAGTATTTT. It codes for CASSTTGGTDTQYF.

A few counts support this clonotype. The CDR3: CASSLGTVSYGYTF. The CDR3 region has the DNA TGTGCCAGCAGTTTAGGTACAGTGAGCTATGGCTACACCTTC. This sequence joins TRBV12-3 or TRBV12-4 and TRBJ1-2; unclear D gene. This CDR3 has 14 amino acids. Between the trimmed V and J ends, which lost 1 base and 4 bases, there was a span of 10 bases.

The chain combines TRBV20-1 with TRBJ2-2; D possibly corresponds to TRBD2 (5 bases). This CDR3 contains 13 residues. The V gene's germline CDR1 is DFQATT and CDR2 SNEGSKA (reference sequence). V was pared by 5 bases and J by 4 bases, with 11 bases between. CDR3 nucleotide sequence: TGCAGTGCTCTAACCACTAGCACCGGGGAGCTGTTTTTT. It encodes CSALTTSTGELFF.

J is TRBJ2-7 and V is TRBV4-1; D remains unclear. Trimming took 0 bases from V and 3 from J, leaving 12 bases between them. Germline values: CDR1 MGHRA, CDR2 YSYEKL. The CDR3 has 15 amino acids. The CDR3 is CASSQEWGSFYEQYF. The CDR3 bases are TGCGCCAGCAGCCAAGAGTGGGGTTCCTTCTACGAGCAGTACTTC.

The V and J genes are TRBV12-3 or TRBV12-4 and TRBJ2-3; tentatively, D is TRBD1 (6 bases). The CDR3 has 15 amino acids. V lost 3 bases and J lost 2, with 12 bases in between. CDR3 nucleotide sequence: TGTGCCAGCAGTTTCGCGGACAGAGCCACAGATACGCAGTATTTT. It yields the protein CASSFADRATDTQYF.

The chain recombines TRBV6-1 with TRBJ1-2; no firm D call. Trimming stripped 2 bases from V and 4 bases from J, with 11 bases between. Per the germline V gene, CDR1 is MNHNS and CDR2 is SASEGT. This CDR3 is built from 14 residues. This CDR3 is CASSELGFRYGYTF. As DNA, the CDR3 is TGTGCCAGCAGTGAACTGGGTTTCCGCTATGGCTACACCTTC.

The chain joins TRBV10-2 to TRBJ1-6, with 8 bases matching TRBD1. Germline loops: CDR1 WSHSY, CDR2 SAAADI. This CDR3 has 14 amino acids. The V gene end was trimmed by 7 bases and the J gene end by 7 bases; junction bases not matched to a gene: 6. The CDR3 bases are TGCGCCAGCACTGGACAGGGTGAGAATTCACCCCTCCACTTT. It yields the protein CASTGQGENSPLHF.

In its sample, this clonotype was seen many times. Its ends do not fully match the called genes, so a read error is possible. This rearrangement joins TRBV29-1 to TRBJ2-2; 7 bases align to TRBD1. The length of the CDR3 is 13 residues. Germline loops: CDR1 SQVTM, CDR2 ANQGSEA. This CDR3 reads CSVLTGNAGELFF. Here the CDR3 DNA reads TGCAGCGTTCTGACAGGGAACGCCGGGGAGCTGTTTTTT.

This clonotype was seen only a few times. The rearrangement uses TRBV10-3 and TRBJ2-1, with unresolved D. Trimming cost V 8 bases and J 5 bases, with 16 bases left between them. The germline gives CDR1 ENHRY, CDR2 SYGVKD. The CDR3 totals 14 residues. CDR3 in amino acids: CAIGPGPPDNEQFF. In DNA, the CDR3 is TGTGCCATCGGTCCCGGGCCCCCGGACAATGAGCAGTTCTTC.